A selection of T cell receptor beta chains follows, all from one sample in a study. One entry per CDR3 protein results from TCRdb running MiXCR on the 5' RACE reads. The sample includes about 50,000 distinct CDR3 sequences, roughly 28% of them seen just once. Sequenced sample: naive CD4+ T cells sorted from blood. The receptors were gathered from a female donor with breast cancer. Each CDR3 is given with its conserved first and last residue. Each record gives: V gene, clone size, J gene, D gene, CDR3 DNA, CDR3 protein. D genes are given only for firm matches. Some rows mark clone size as missing; the rest say once, few, many or name a class of expanded clone.

>TRBV20-1|.|TRBJ1-5|.
TGCAGTACTAGCGACAGGCGTAAGTCAATTCAGCCCCAGCATTTT
CSTSDRRKSIQPQHF
>TRBV29-1|.|TRBJ1-1|.
TGCAGCGTTGTAGAAAGCAACACTGAAGCTTTCTTT
CSVVESNTEAFF
>TRBV7-9|.|TRBJ1-2|.
TGTGCCAGCAACTCGGTGGCCAGAGCTAACTATGGCTACACCTTC
CASNSVARANYGYTF
>TRBV24-1|.|TRBJ2-5|TRBD2
TGTGCCACCAGTGATCCCCTACCGGGACTAGCGGGAGAGACCCAGTACTTC
CATSDPLPGLAGETQYF
>TRBV7-9|.|TRBJ1-2|.
TGTGCCAGCAGCACCAACTATGGCTACACCTTC
CASSTNYGYTF
>TRBV18|few|TRBJ2-7|TRBD1
TGTGCCAGCTCACCACCGGTGGGACAGCTAACCTACGAGCAGTACTTC
CASSPPVGQLTYEQYF
>TRBV7-9|few|TRBJ2-1|TRBD2
TGTGCCAGCAGCTCGGGGACTAGCGGGAGTTACAATGAGCAGTTCTTC
CASSSGTSGSYNEQFF
>TRBV12-3/TRBV12-4|.|TRBJ2-1|TRBD2
TGTGCCTGCAGTTTAGGCACGGGAGGCTACAATGAGCAGTTCTTC
CACSLGTGGYNEQFF
>TRBV5-1|.|TRBJ2-2|.
TGCGCCAGCAGCTTGGGGGACAAGCTATACACCGGGGAGCTGTCTTTT
CASSLGDKLYTGELSF
>TRBV6-6|many|TRBJ2-1|TRBD2
TGTGCCAGCAGTCGCAGGACTAGCGGGAGTGGTTCCTACAATGAGCAGTTCTTC
CASSRRTSGSGSYNEQFF
>TRBV18|.|TRBJ2-5|.
TGTGCCAGCTCACCAGTGGCAGGAGAGACCCAGTACTTC
CASSPVAGETQYF
>TRBV27|few|TRBJ1-5|.
TGTGCCAGCAGTCGCCGCGCAGGGAATCAGCCCCAGCATTTT
CASSRRAGNQPQHF
>TRBV7-9|few|TRBJ2-1|TRBD2
TGTGCCAGCAGCTTAGCCCTAGCGGGGGAGTTCAATGAGCAGTTCTTC
CASSLALAGEFNEQFF
>TRBV7-9|.|TRBJ2-5|.
TGTGCCAGCCTGGAGTTGGTTCAAGAGACCCAGTACTTC
CASLELVQETQYF
>TRBV20-1|few|TRBJ1-2|.
TGCAGTGCCCGGGACGGCACAAACTATGGCTACACCTTC
CSARDGTNYGYTF
>TRBV5-5|.|TRBJ2-7|.
TGTGCCAGCAGTGAAAGTAATACTCGCTCCTACGAGCAGTACTTC
CASSESNTRSYEQYF
>TRBV2|.|TRBJ2-3|.
TGTGCCAGCATTTCCTACACCACAGATACGCAGTATTTT
CASISYTTDTQYF
>TRBV30|few|TRBJ2-7|.
TGTGCCTGGGGCGGGACCTACGAGCAGTACTTC
CAWGGTYEQYF
>TRBV5-1|many|TRBJ1-2|.
TGCGCCAGCAGGGAGGACCAATTAGATGGCTACACCTTC
CASREDQLDGYTF